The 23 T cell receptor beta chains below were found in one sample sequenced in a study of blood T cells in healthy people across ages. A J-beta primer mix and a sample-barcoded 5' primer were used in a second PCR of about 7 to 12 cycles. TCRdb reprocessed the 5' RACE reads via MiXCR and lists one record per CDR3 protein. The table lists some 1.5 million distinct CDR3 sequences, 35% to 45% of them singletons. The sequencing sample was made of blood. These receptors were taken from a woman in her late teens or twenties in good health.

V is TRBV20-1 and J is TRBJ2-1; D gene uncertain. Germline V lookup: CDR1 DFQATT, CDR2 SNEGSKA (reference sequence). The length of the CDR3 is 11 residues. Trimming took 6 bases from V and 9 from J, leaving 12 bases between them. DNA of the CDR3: TGCAGTGCCCCTTATACTCGTGAGCAGTTCTTC. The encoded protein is CSAPYTREQFF.

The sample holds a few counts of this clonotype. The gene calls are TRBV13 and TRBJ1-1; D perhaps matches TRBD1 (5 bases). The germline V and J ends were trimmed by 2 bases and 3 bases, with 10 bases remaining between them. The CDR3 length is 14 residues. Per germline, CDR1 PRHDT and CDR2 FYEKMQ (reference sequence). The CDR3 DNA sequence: TGTGCCAGCAGCTTAAATCGAGGGGACACTGAAGCTTTCTTT. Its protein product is CASSLNRGDTEAFF.

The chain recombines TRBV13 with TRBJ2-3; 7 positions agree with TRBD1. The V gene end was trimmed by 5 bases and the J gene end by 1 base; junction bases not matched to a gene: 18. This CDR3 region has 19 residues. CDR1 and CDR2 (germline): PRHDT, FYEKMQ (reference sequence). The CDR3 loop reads CASSRRLAGGVYGTDTQYF. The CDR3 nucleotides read TGTGCCAGCAGCAGGAGACTGGCAGGGGGTGTCTACGGCACAGATACGCAGTATTTT.

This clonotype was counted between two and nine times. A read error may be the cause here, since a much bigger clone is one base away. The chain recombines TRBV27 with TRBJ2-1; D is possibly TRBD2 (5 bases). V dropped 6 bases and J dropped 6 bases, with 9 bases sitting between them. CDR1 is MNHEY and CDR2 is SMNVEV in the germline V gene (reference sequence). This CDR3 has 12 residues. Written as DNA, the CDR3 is TGTGCCAGCAGGCGGACTGGCAATGAGCAGTTCTTC. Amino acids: CASRRTGNEQFF.

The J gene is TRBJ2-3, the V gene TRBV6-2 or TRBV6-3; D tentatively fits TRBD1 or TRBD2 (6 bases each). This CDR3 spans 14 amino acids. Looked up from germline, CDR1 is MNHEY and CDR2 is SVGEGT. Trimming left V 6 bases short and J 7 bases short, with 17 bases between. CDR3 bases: TGTGCCAGCAGCCCCTGGAAGGGGGGCCATACGCAGTATTTT. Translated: CASSPWKGGHTQYF.

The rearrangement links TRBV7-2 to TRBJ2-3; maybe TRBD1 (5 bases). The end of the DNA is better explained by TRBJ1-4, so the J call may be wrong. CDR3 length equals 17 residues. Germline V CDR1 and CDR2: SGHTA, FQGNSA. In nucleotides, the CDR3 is TGTGCCAGCAGCTTAGCCCCTAGTCGACAGAAGGGGGAAAAACTGTTTTTT. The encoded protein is CASSLAPSRQKGEKLFF.

CDR3 DNA: TGCAGTGCTAGAGATCGGGGACTAGCGGGCGTCTACTACTACGAGCAGTACTTC. It is translated as CSARDRGLAGVYYYEQYF. This sequence joins TRBV20-1 and TRBJ2-7; 12 bases map to TRBD2. V lost 0 bases, J lost 3 bases, and 12 bases stayed unmatched. Per germline, CDR1 DFQATT and CDR2 SNEGSKA (reference sequence). This CDR3 region has 18 residues.

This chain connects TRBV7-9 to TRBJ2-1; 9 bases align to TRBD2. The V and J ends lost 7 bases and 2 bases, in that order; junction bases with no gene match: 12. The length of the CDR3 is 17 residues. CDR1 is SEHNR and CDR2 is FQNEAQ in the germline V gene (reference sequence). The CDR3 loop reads CASTGSGGPRAYNEQFF. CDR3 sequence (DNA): TGTGCCAGCACGGGTAGCGGGGGACCCCGCGCCTACAATGAGCAGTTCTTC.

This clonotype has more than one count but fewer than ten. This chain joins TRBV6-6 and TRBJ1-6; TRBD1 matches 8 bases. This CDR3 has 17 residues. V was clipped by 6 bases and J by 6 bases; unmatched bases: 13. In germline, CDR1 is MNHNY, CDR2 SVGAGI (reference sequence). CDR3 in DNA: TGTGCCAGCAGACCCGGACAGGGTTTAATCCCTAATTCACCCCTCCACTTT. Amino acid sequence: CASRPGQGLIPNSPLHF.

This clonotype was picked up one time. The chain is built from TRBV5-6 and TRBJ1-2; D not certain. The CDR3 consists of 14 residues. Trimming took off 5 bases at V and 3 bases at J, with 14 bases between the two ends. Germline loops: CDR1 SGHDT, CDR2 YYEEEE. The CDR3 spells CASRMEGPYYGYTF. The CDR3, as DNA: TGTGCCAGCAGGATGGAGGGTCCATACTATGGCTACACCTTC.

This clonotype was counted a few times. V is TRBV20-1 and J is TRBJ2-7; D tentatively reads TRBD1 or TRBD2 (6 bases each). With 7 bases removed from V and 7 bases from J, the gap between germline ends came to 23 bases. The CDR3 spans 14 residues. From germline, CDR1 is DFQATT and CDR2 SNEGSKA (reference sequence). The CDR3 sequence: CSGRGASANNEQYF. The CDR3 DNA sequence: TGCAGTGGTAGGGGGGCTAGCGCTAACAATGAGCAGTACTTC.

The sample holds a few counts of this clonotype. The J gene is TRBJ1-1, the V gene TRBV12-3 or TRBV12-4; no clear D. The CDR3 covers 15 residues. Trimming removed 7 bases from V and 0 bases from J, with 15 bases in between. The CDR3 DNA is TGTGCCAGCATCCTGGGGAGGGCCCTGAACACTGAAGCTTTCTTT. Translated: CASILGRALNTEAFF.

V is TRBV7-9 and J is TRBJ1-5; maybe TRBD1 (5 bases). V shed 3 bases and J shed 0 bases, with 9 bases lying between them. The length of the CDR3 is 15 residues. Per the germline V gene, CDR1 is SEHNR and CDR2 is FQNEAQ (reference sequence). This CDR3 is CASSFTTGSNQPQHF. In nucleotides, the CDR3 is TGTGCCAGCAGCTTTACCACAGGTAGCAATCAGCCCCAGCATTTT.

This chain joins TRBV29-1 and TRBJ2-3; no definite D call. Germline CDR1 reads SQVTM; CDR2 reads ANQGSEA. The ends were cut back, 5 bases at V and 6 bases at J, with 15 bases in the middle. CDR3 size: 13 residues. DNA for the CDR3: TGCAGCGTTCGACCTAAACCCAGGGATACGCAGTATTTT. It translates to CSVRPKPRDTQYF.

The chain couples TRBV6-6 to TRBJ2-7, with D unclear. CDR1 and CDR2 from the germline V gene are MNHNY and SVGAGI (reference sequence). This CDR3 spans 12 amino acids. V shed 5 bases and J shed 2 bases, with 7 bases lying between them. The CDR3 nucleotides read TGTGCCAGCAGTCCCGCCCCCTACGAGCAGTACTTC. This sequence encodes CASSPAPYEQYF.

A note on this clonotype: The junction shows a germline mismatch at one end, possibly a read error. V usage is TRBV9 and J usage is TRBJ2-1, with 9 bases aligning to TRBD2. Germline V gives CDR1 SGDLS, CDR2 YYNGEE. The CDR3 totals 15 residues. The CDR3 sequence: CAGSVAPREGDEQFF. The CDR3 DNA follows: TGTGCCGGCAGCGTAGCGCCGCGGGAGGGGGATGAGCAGTTCTTC.

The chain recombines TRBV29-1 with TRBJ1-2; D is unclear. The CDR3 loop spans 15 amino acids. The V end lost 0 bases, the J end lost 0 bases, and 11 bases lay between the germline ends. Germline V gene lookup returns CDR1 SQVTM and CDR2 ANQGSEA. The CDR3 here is CSVEDPRRANYGYTF. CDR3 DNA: TGCAGCGTTGAAGATCCCCGGAGAGCTAACTATGGCTACACCTTC.

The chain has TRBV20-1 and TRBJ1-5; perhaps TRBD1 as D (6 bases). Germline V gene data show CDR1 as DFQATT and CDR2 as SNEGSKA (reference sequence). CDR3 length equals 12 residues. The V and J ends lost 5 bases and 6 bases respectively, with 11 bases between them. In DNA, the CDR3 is TGCAGTGCTGGGAGGGGGGTTCAGCCCCAGCATTTT. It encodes CSAGRGVQPQHF.

The CDR3 nucleotides read TGTGCCTGCTGGGACCTCTCCTACGAGCAGTACTTC. Protein: CACWDLSYEQYF. J is TRBJ2-7 and V is TRBV30; either TRBD1 or TRBD2 may supply D (5 bases each). V gave up 6 bases and J gave up 0 bases, with 9 bases separating them. Germline CDR1 GTSNPN, CDR2 SVGIG (reference sequence). This CDR3 region has 12 residues.

CDR3 loop: CASSAPFPGGSRNEQFF. The DNA for the CDR3 is TGTGCCAGCAGCGCTCCGTTTCCCGGCGGGAGTAGGAATGAGCAGTTCTTC. This chain links TRBV9 with TRBJ2-1, with TRBD2 identical over 7 bases. The junction had 16 bases not matched to a gene; V was cut back by 3 bases and J by 7 bases. CDR3 length equals 17 residues. Germline V gene lookup returns CDR1 SGDLS and CDR2 YYNGEE.

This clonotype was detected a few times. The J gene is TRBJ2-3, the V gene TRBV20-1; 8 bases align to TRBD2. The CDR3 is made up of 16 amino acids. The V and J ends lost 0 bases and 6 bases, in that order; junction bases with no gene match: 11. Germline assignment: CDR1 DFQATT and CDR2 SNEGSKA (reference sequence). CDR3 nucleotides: TGCAGTGCTAGAGATGAGGTAGCGGGGACTCTTGATACGCAGTATTTT. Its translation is CSARDEVAGTLDTQYF.

CDR3 DNA: TGTGCCAGCAGCTTAGCGGGACAGCGGACTGAAAAACTGTTTTTT. Its protein is CASSLAGQRTEKLFF. The gene calls are TRBV7-2 and TRBJ1-4; 7 bases line up with TRBD1. The V and J ends lost 0 bases and 7 bases, in that order; junction bases with no gene match: 5. The CDR3 loop spans 15 amino acids. Germline CDR1 reads SGHTA; CDR2 reads FQGNSA.

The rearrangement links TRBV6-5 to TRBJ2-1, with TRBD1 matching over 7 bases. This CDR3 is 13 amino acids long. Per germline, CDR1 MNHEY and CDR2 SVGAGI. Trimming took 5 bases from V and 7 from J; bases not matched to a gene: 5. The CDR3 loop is CASSIRGSNEQFF. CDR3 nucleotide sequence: TGTGCCAGCAGTATCAGGGGGAGTAATGAGCAGTTCTTC.